This TCR beta chain was identified during a study of blood T cell repertoires in COVID-19. Across over 20 US areas, participants ranged in age from about 18 to 90 years. Authors' analysis steps: Scientists estimated how many nucleated cells there were by amplifying reference gene primers. Some clones are missing from TCRdb's copy, which holds only in-frame ones; the method was immunoSEQ multiplex PCR. V and J calls and clone size follow that table, whereas D and trimming were derived from the DNA. The sample carries 350,000 or so clones, 80% to 90% recorded once. The CDR3 runs 14 residues. With 7 bases clipped from V and 3 bases from J, the junction kept 3 bases outside the gene matches. The germline V gene has CDR1 MNHEY and CDR2 SMNVEV (reference sequence).

This sequence joins TRBV27 and TRBJ2-1; 10 bases match TRBD2. The sample consisted of PBMCs or T cells enriched from blood (not recorded which). The TCR was taken from a woman between 35 and 50 years old with acute COVID-19. CDR3 protein: CASNERGGYNEQFF. The CDR3 bases are TGTGCCAGCAACGAGCGGGGGGGCTACAATGAGCAGTTCTTC.